The 32 T cell receptor beta chains listed next were all sequenced from one sample in a study of glioma-infiltrating T cells after dendritic cell vaccination. Specified time point: after dendritic cell vaccination, including at tumor progression/relapse. The assay was immunoSEQ multiplex PCR, and TCRdb's table has in-frame clones only and misses some. The repertoire holds about 58,000 clones, with under 90% as singletons. This specimen was blood, taken after dendritic cell vaccination. These receptor sequences come from a human donor with glioblastoma.

The chain combines TRBV18 with TRBJ2-5; 11 nucleotides align to TRBD1. The ends lost 2 bases at V and 2 bases at J; junction bases unmatched: 13. This CDR3 is 19 amino acids long. CDR1 and CDR2 (germline): KGHSH, LQKENI. Written as DNA, the CDR3 is TGTGCCAGCTCACCATACGGGACAGGGGGACGACCCACACAAGAGACCCAGTACTTC. Encoded protein: CASSPYGTGGRPTQETQYF.

This rearrangement joins TRBV9 to TRBJ2-4, with a tentative D call TRBD1 (5 bases). Germline V gene lookup returns CDR1 SGDLS and CDR2 YYNGEE. V gave up 4 bases and J gave up 0 bases, with 17 bases separating them. The length of the CDR3 is 17 residues. CDR3 sequence: CASSPRAVGIAKNIQYF. The DNA for the CDR3 is TGTGCCAGCAGCCCCAGGGCCGTGGGAATAGCCAAAAACATTCAGTACTTC.

The chain employs TRBV6-1 and TRBJ1-2; D unresolved. This CDR3 region has 15 residues. The ends were cut back, 0 bases at V and 3 bases at J, with 11 bases in the middle. Germline lookup yields CDR1 MNHNS and CDR2 SASEGT. DNA of the CDR3: TGTGCCAGCAGTGAAGCGCGGGTAGGAGACTATGGCTACACCTTC. Translation: CASSEARVGDYGYTF.

The V call is TRBV11-2, the J call TRBJ2-7; D is perhaps TRBD2 (6 bases). CDR1 SGHAT and CDR2 FQNNGV come from the germline V gene. The CDR3 is 14 amino acids. The V end lost 5 bases, the J end lost 4 bases, and 15 bases lay between the germline ends. This CDR3 reads CASSLRLVSYEQYF. In nucleotides, the CDR3 is TGTGCCAGCAGCCTACGACTAGTTAGTTACGAGCAGTACTTC.

The chain is built from TRBV6-1 and TRBJ1-1, with 9 bases fitting TRBD1. Per germline, CDR1 MNHNS and CDR2 SASEGT. The CDR3 is 13 amino acids. The ends lost 7 bases at V and 5 bases at J; junction bases unmatched: 5. CDR3 nucleotides: TGTGCCAGCATACAGGGGGCTGTTACTGAAGCTTTCTTT. Its translation is CASIQGAVTEAFF.

This chain connects TRBV6-5 to TRBJ2-2; D not certain. CDR3 length equals 15 residues. Germline values: CDR1 MNHEY, CDR2 SVGAGI. V was cut by 2 bases and J by 0 bases, with 7 bases left in between. The DNA for the CDR3 is TGTGCCAGCAGTTACGGGCCATCGAACACCGGGGAGCTGTTTTTT. This translates into CASSYGPSNTGELFF.

V usage is TRBV7-9 and J usage is TRBJ2-7, with D tentatively TRBD2 (6 bases). This CDR3 has 18 residues. V was trimmed by 1 base and J by 2 bases, leaving 21 bases between them. Germline CDR1 and CDR2: SEHNR and FQNEAQ (reference sequence). CDR3 residues: CASSLEGLAFGLAYEQYF. The DNA of the CDR3 is TGTGCCAGCAGCTTAGAGGGCCTAGCGTTCGGACTTGCCTACGAGCAGTACTTC.

V is TRBV6-6 and J is TRBJ1-6; 11 nucleotides agree with TRBD1. J lost 10 bases, V lost 5 bases, and 4 bases had no gene match. From germline, CDR1 is MNHNY and CDR2 SVGAGI (reference sequence). The CDR3 contains 14 residues. In DNA, the CDR3 is TGTGCCAGCAGTACGGGACAGGGGGGATCACCCCTCCACTTT. Translated, it gives CASSTGQGGSPLHF.

The chain is built from TRBV2 and TRBJ1-2; the D is unclear. This CDR3 has 11 amino acids. The ends were cut back, 10 bases at V and 3 bases at J, with 9 bases in the middle. CDR1 is SNHLY, CDR2 FYNNEI, per germline. This CDR3 is CATQLDYGYTF. The CDR3 DNA follows: TGTGCCACCCAGTTGGACTATGGCTACACCTTC.

The chain employs TRBV15 and TRBJ2-5; the D gene is possibly TRBD1 (5 bases). The CDR3 length is 14 residues. Deletions cut 2 bases from V and 3 bases from J, with 10 bases between. Germline values: CDR1 LNHNV, CDR2 YYDKDF (reference sequence). The CDR3, as DNA: TGTGCCACCAGCAGATCCAGGGTAGAAGAGACCCAGTACTTC. Protein product: CATSRSRVEETQYF.

The chain links TRBV5-4 to TRBJ1-2, with 7 bases identical to TRBD1. CDR1 is SGHNT and CDR2 is YYREEE in the germline V gene (reference sequence). The CDR3 covers 15 residues. The V gene end was trimmed by 3 bases and the J gene end by 4 bases; junction bases not matched to a gene: 9. In DNA form, the CDR3 reads TGTGCCAGCAGCTCGACGACAGGGAACGGCTATGGCTACACCTTC. It specifies CASSSTTGNGYGYTF.

This rearrangement joins TRBV10-3 to TRBJ2-2, with 10 bases matching TRBD2. Germline loops: CDR1 ENHRY, CDR2 SYGVKD. V dropped 3 bases and J dropped 4; count of bases not matched to a gene: 5. The CDR3 covers 16 residues. CDR3 nucleotides: TGTGCCATCAGTGACCTTGGACTAGCGGCCACCGGGGAGCTGTTTTTT. It yields the protein CAISDLGLAATGELFF.

As DNA, the CDR3 is TGTGCCAGCAGTGCGAGCGGGGGGAATATCGGGGAGCTGTTTTTT. Protein product: CASSASGGNIGELFF. The chain links TRBV6-4 to TRBJ2-2; 9 nucleotides line up with TRBD2. After removal of 4 bases from V and 7 bases from J, the junction contained 7 bases not matched to a gene. Germline V gene lookup returns CDR1 MRHNA and CDR2 SNTAGT. The CDR3 runs to 15 residues.

The genes are TRBV7-8 and TRBJ2-3, with 9 nucleotides matching TRBD2. CDR1 is SGHVS and CDR2 is FQNEAQ in the germline V gene. Unmatched junction bases numbered 7, after V lost 1 base and J lost 5 bases. This CDR3 comprises 16 residues. The CDR3 loop reads CASSLVGGGAIDTQYF. CDR3 nucleotide sequence: TGTGCCAGCAGCTTAGTGGGCGGGGGGGCCATAGATACGCAGTATTTT.

This rearrangement joins TRBV9 to TRBJ1-6; D is unresolved. V lost 3 bases, J lost 8 bases, and 12 bases lay in between. The CDR3 is 14 amino acids. Per germline, CDR1 SGDLS and CDR2 YYNGEE. CDR3 region: CASSADTLYSPLHF. The CDR3 DNA reads TGTGCCAGCAGCGCCGACACCCTCTATTCACCCCTCCACTTT.

The V and J genes are TRBV28 and TRBJ2-3, with TRBD2 matching over 8 bases. The V gene's germline CDR1 is MDHEN and CDR2 SYDVKM. J was trimmed by 6 bases and V by 0 bases; bases with no gene match: 11. The CDR3 is made up of 17 amino acids. CDR3 nucleotide sequence: TGTGCCAGCAGTTTATGGGGGTTAGGGACTAGAGAGGATACGCAGTATTTT. Amino acids: CASSLWGLGTREDTQYF.

The chain carries TRBV9 and TRBJ2-2, with D maybe TRBD1 (5 bases). The CDR3 length is 14 residues. Germline V CDR1 and CDR2: SGDLS, YYNGEE. The germline V and J ends were trimmed by 1 base and 8 bases, with 12 bases remaining between them. The CDR3 sequence is CASSVWQGQGELFF. DNA of the CDR3: TGTGCCAGCAGCGTATGGCAGGGCCAAGGGGAGCTGTTTTTT. Together with reference TRBV9 and TRBJ2-2, the CDR3 gives the full variable domain: DSGVTQTPKHLITATGQRVTLRCSPRSGDLSVYWYQQSLDQGLQFLIQYYNGEERAKGNILERFSAQQFPDLHSELNLSSLELGDSALYFCASSVWQGQGELFFGEGSRLTVL.

The chain has TRBV30 and TRBJ1-3; perhaps TRBD1 as D (5 bases). CDR1 is GTSNPN, CDR2 SVGIG, per germline (reference sequence). CDR3 length: 14 residues. Trimming shortened V by 5 bases and J by 4 bases, and 15 bases separated the two germline ends. CDR3 loop: CAWATVGIGNTIYF. The CDR3 nucleotides read TGTGCCTGGGCGACAGTGGGCATCGGAAACACCATATATTTT.

This chain links TRBV5-4 with TRBJ2-7, with D possibly being TRBD1 (6 bases). The V and J ends lost 1 base and 3 bases respectively, with 8 bases between them. The germline gives CDR1 SGHNT, CDR2 YYREEE (reference sequence). The length of the CDR3 is 13 residues. The CDR3 reads CASSLPQGYEQYF. CDR3 sequence (DNA): TGTGCCAGCAGCTTGCCACAGGGCTACGAGCAGTACTTC.

The CDR3 loop is CASSFLETQYF. The CDR3 DNA is TGTGCCAGCAGTTTCCTGGAGACCCAGTACTTC. The rearrangement links TRBV28 to TRBJ2-5; D uncertain. Deletions cut 3 bases from V and 5 bases from J, with 4 bases between. Germline loops: CDR1 MDHEN, CDR2 SYDVKM. This CDR3 spans 11 amino acids.

This clone is classed as medium-sized. This sequence joins TRBV2 and TRBJ1-6; D is undetermined. V was clipped by 4 bases and J by 8 bases, with 9 bases between them. The CDR3 spans 13 residues. CDR1 is SNHLY, CDR2 FYNNEI, per germline. The CDR3 nucleotides read TGTGCCAGCAGTGTGGAGTTAGATTCACCCCTCCACTTT. Translating it yields CASSVELDSPLHF.

This chain links TRBV7-8 with TRBJ2-7; TRBD2 might be the D (5 bases). This CDR3 is built from 13 residues. The germline gives CDR1 SGHVS, CDR2 FQNEAQ. Trimming left V 0 bases short and J 3 bases short, with 6 bases between. This chain's CDR3 is CASSLATSYEQYF. The CDR3 region has the DNA TGTGCCAGCAGCTTAGCCACTAGCTACGAGCAGTACTTC.

The rearrangement links TRBV30 to TRBJ2-1; 7 positions match TRBD2. CDR3 size: 15 residues. Germline CDR1 and CDR2: GTSNPN and SVGIG (reference sequence). V lost 0 bases, J lost 3 bases, and 5 bases stayed unmatched. The chain's CDR3 is CAWSVMGGGYNEQFF. The CDR3 DNA reads as TGTGCCTGGAGTGTCATGGGCGGGGGCTACAATGAGCAGTTCTTC.

The table lists this clone with a count of one. DNA of the CDR3: TGTGCCTTGTACACAGATACGCAGTATTTT. Protein product: CALYTDTQYF. The rearrangement joins TRBV30 to TRBJ2-3; D uncertain. Germline loops: CDR1 GTSNPN, CDR2 SVGIG (reference sequence). V was pared by 7 bases and J by 2 bases, with 4 bases between. The CDR3 has 10 amino acids.

The chain employs TRBV29-1 and TRBJ2-3; D possibly corresponds to TRBD2 (7 bases). V lost 7 bases, J lost 2 bases, and 19 bases lay in between. Germline V gene data show CDR1 as SQVTM and CDR2 as ANQGSEA. This CDR3 spans 15 amino acids. The CDR3 spells CSGAGAGAFTDTQYF. CDR3 coding DNA: TGCAGCGGGGCTGGGGCGGGGGCTTTCACAGATACGCAGTATTTT.

In this sample, this clone turned up a few times. One end of the junction is discordant with germline, which a read error may explain. This chain joins TRBV7-2 and TRBJ1-1; TRBD1 matches 7 bases. The CDR3 sequence is 13 residues long. Germline assignment: CDR1 SGHTA and CDR2 FQGNSA. The CDR3 region is CASSSVSYGTVDF. DNA of the CDR3: TGTGCCAGCAGTTCAGTTAGTTACGGGACAGTCGACTTT.

This clone appeared a few times. V is TRBV4-2 and J is TRBJ2-7; 8 nucleotides match TRBD2. The CDR3 length is 16 residues. Germline V gene sequence: CDR1 LGHNA, CDR2 YNFKEQ. The V segment lost 0 bases and the J segment 2 bases; nucleotides outside the gene matches: 6. This CDR3 reads CASSQEASGLTYEQYF. In DNA form, the CDR3 reads TGTGCCAGCAGCCAAGAAGCTAGCGGGTTAACCTACGAGCAGTACTTC.

CDR3 residues: CASSSTQGRGDEQYF. CDR3 bases: TGTGCCAGCAGCTCCACCCAGGGGAGAGGGGACGAGCAGTACTTC. The V call is TRBV7-2, the J call TRBJ2-7, with D possibly TRBD1 on 6 matching bases. There are 15 residues in the CDR3. Germline assignment: CDR1 SGHTA and CDR2 FQGNSA. The V gene lost 4 bases and the J gene lost 5 bases, with 18 bases spanning the gap.

The chain uses TRBV19 and TRBJ1-5; TRBD1 matches at 11 bases. Germline loops: CDR1 LNHDA, CDR2 SQIVND (reference sequence). The CDR3 is 14 amino acids. V shed 6 bases and J 4 bases; nucleotides not matched to a gene: 2. The CDR3 is CASSGTGGNQPQHF. The CDR3 DNA follows: TGTGCCAGTAGCGGGACAGGGGGGAATCAGCCCCAGCATTTT.

This chain's CDR3 is CASSWTGGVVGNEQFF. CDR3 DNA sequence: TGTGCCAGCAGCTGGACAGGGGGCGTCGTAGGGAATGAGCAGTTCTTC. The genes are TRBV7-2 and TRBJ2-1, with 11 positions matching TRBD1. The CDR3 is 16 amino acids. Germline V gives CDR1 SGHTA, CDR2 FQGNSA. The V gene end was trimmed by 4 bases and the J gene end by 7 bases; junction bases not matched to a gene: 9.

The gene calls are TRBV5-1 and TRBJ1-3, with a possible D match to TRBD1 (6 bases). Trimming removed 0 bases from V and 0 bases from J, with 7 bases in between. This CDR3 has 15 amino acids. Germline V gene data show CDR1 as SGHRS and CDR2 as YFSETQ. CDR3 region: CASSLGTASGNTIYF. The CDR3 nucleotides are TGCGCCAGCAGCTTGGGGACAGCCTCTGGAAACACCATATATTTT.

J is TRBJ1-1 and V is TRBV5-5; D possibly corresponds to TRBD1 (5 bases). This CDR3 has 16 amino acids. V was shortened by 0 bases and J by 1 base, with 13 bases between the two germline ends. Germline CDR1 is SGHKS and CDR2 is YYEKEE (reference sequence). This CDR3 reads CASSLVVGTGNTEAFF. The DNA for the CDR3 is TGTGCCAGCAGCTTGGTCGTCGGTACAGGGAACACTGAAGCTTTCTTT.